At least ten counts were recorded for the clone carrying this TCR beta chain. What it binds is not known. The data were taken from a study of CD8 T cells in ankylosing spondylitis. Study results and caveats: Made up of eight highly homologous variants, a TCR beta motif appeared characteristic of ankylosing spondylitis blood.

It was by quantitative 5'-RACE with molecular barcodes that TCR beta libraries were made. One entry per CDR3 protein results from TCRdb running MiXCR on the 5' RACE reads. The sample contains around 75,000 distinct CDR3 sequences, approximately 5.3% of which appear only once. The sequenced sample was blood, either unsorted or a sorted T cell fraction (not recorded which). This sequence originates from a male donor with ankylosing spondylitis or in good health (not recorded which).

The CDR3 loop is CASSQDGVEGDSYNEQFF. The CDR3 bases are TGCGCCAGCAGCCAAGATGGGGTTGAGGGTGACTCCTACAATGAGCAGTTCTTC. The chain combines TRBV4-3 with TRBJ2-1; weak D call: TRBD2 (5 bases). The germline gives CDR1 LGHNA, CDR2 YSLEER. Trimming removed 0 bases from V and 0 bases from J, with 15 bases in between. The CDR3 is 18 amino acids.